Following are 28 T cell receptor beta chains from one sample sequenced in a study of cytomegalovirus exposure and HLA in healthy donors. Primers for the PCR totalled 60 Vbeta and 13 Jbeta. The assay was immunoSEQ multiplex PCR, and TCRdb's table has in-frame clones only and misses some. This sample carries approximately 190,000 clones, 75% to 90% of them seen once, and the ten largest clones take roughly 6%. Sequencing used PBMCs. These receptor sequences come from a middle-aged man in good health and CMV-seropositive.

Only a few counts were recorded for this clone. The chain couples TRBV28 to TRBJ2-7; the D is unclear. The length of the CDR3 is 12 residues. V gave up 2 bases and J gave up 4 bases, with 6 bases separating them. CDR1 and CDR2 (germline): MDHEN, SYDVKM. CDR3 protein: CASSLVSYEQYF. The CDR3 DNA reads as TGTGCCAGCAGTTTAGTCAGTTACGAGCAGTACTTC.

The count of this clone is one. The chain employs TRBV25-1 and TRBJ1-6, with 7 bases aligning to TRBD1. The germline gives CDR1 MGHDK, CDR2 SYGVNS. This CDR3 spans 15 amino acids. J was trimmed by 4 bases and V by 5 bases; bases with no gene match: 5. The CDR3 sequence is CASSKGGTYNSPLHF. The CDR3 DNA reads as TGTGCCAGCAGTAAAGGGGGCACATATAATTCACCCCTCCACTTT.

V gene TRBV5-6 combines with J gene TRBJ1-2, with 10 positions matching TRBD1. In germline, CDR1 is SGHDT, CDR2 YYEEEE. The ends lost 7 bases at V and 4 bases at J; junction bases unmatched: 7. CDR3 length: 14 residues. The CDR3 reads CASGEGTGVYGYTF. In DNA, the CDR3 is TGTGCCAGCGGCGAAGGGACAGGGGTCTATGGCTACACCTTC.

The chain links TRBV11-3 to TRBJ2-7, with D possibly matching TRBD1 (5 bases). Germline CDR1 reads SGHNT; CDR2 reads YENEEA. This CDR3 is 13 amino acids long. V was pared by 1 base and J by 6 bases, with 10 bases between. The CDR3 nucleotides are TGTGCCAGCAGCTTAGGTGGGGCTGGCGAGCAGTACTTC. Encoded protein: CASSLGGAGEQYF.

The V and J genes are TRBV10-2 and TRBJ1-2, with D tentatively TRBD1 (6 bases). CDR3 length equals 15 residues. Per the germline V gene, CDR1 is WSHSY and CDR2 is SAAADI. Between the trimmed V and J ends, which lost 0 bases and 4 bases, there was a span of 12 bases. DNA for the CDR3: TGCGCCAGCAGTGAGTCGAGGCAGGGGACCTATGGCTACACCTTC. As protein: CASSESRQGTYGYTF.

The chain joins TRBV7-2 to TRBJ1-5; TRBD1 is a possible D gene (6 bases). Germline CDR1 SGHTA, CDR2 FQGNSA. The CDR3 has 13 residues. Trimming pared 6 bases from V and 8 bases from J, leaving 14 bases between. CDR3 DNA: TGTGCCAGCAGTCGGGACATAGTTGAGCCCCAGCATTTT. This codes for CASSRDIVEPQHF.

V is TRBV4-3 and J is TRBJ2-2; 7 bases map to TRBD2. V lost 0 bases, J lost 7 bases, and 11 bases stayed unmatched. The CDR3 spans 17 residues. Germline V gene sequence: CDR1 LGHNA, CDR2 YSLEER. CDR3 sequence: CASSQDPSSGVLGELFF. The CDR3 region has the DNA TGCGCCAGCAGCCAAGATCCTTCAAGCGGGGTACTCGGGGAGCTGTTTTTT.

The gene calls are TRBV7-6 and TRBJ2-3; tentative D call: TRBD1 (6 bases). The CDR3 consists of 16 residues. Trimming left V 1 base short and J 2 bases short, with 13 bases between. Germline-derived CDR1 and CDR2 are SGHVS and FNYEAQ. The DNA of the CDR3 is TGTGCCAGCAGCTTAGGTAGTAGGGGGTCCACAGATACGCAGTATTTT. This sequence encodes CASSLGSRGSTDTQYF. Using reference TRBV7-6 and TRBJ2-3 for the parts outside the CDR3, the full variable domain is GAGVSQSPRYKVTKRGQDVALRCDPISGHVSLYWYRQALGQGPEFLTYFNYEAQQDKSGLPNDRFSAERPEGSISTLTIQRTEQRDSAMYRCASSLGSRGSTDTQYFGPGTRLTVL.

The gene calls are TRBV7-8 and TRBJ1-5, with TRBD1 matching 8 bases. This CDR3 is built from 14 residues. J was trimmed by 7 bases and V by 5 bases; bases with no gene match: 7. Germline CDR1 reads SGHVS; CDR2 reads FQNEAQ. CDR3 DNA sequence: TGTGCCAGCAGCCCTGGACAGGGAGTACAGCCCCAGCATTTT. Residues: CASSPGQGVQPQHF.

The CDR3 region has the DNA TGTGCCAGCAGCGACGGGACAGGGGCGGTCTCGGGGGAGCAGTACTTC. Translation gives CASSDGTGAVSGEQYF. The chain is built from TRBV7-9 and TRBJ2-7; TRBD1 matches at 10 bases. Germline CDR1 and CDR2: SEHNR and FQNEAQ (reference sequence). J lost 7 bases, V lost 5 bases, and 14 bases had no gene match. The CDR3 is 16 amino acids.

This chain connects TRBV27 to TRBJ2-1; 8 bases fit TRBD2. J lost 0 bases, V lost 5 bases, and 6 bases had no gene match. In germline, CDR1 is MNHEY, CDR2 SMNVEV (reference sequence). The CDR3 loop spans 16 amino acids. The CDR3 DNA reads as TGTGCCAGCAGTGGGACTAGACCAAGCTCCTACAATGAGCAGTTCTTC. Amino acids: CASSGTRPSSYNEQFF.

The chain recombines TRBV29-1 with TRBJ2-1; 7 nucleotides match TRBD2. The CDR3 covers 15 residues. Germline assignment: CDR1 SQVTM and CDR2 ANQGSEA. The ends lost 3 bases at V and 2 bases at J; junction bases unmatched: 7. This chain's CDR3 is CSVEAGRDPYNEQFF. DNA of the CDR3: TGCAGCGTTGAGGCAGGGAGGGACCCCTACAATGAGCAGTTCTTC.

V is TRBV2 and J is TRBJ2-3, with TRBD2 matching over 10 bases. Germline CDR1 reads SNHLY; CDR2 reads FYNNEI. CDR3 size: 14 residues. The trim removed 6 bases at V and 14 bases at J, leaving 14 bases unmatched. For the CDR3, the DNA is TGTGCCAGCAGATTACAGCGGGGGGGCCGGCGGCGGTATTTT. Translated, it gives CASRLQRGGRRRYF.

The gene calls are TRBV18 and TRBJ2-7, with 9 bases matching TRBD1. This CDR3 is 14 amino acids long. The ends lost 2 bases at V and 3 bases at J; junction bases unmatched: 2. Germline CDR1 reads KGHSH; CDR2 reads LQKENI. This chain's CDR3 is CASSPRDRDYEQYF. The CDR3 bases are TGTGCCAGCTCACCAAGGGACAGGGACTACGAGCAGTACTTC.

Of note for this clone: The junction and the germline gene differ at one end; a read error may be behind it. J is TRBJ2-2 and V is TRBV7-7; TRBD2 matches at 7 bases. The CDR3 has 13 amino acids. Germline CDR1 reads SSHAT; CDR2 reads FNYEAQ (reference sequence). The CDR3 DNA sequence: TGTGCTAGCAGTAAAGCGGGGCCCGGGGAGCTGTTTTTT. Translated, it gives CASSKAGPGELFF.

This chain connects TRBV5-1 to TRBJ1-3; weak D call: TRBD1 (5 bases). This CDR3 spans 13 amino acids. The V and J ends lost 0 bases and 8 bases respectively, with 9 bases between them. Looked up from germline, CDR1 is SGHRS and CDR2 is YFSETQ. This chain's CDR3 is CASSLGEGDTIYF. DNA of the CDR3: TGCGCCAGCAGCTTGGGGGAAGGGGACACCATATATTTT.

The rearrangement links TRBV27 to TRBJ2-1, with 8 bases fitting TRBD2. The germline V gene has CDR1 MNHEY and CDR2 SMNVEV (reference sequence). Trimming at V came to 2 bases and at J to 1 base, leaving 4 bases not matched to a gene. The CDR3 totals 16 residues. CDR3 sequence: CASSLLGGGSYNEQFF. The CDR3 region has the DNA TGTGCCAGCAGTTTACTCGGGGGGGGGTCCTACAATGAGCAGTTCTTC.

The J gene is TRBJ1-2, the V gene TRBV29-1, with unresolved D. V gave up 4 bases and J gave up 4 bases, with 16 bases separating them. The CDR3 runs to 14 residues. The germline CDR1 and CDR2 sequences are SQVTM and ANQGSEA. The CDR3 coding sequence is TGCAGCGTTGCCCTGGACTTGTCCGCCTATGGCTACACCTTC. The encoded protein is CSVALDLSAYGYTF.

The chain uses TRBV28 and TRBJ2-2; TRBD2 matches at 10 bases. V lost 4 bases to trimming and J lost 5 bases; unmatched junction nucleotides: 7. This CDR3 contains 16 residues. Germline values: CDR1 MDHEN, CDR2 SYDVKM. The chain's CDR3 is CASSSLAGAGTGELFF. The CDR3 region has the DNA TGTGCCAGCAGTTCTCTAGCGGGGGCGGGGACCGGGGAGCTGTTTTTT.

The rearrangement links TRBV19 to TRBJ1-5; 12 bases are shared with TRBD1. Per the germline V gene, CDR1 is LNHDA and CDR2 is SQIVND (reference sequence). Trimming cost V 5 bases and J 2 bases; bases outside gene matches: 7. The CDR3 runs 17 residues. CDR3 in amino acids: CASSRDRGQSGNQPQHF. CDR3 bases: TGTGCCAGTAGTCGGGACAGGGGGCAATCTGGCAATCAGCCCCAGCATTTT.

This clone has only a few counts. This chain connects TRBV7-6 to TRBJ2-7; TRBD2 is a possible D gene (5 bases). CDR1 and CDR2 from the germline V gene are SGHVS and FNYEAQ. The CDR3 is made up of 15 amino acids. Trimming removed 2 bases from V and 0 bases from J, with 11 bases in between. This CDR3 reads CASSLSTGFSYEQYF. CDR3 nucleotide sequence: TGTGCCAGCAGCTTAAGCACGGGGTTCTCCTACGAGCAGTACTTC.

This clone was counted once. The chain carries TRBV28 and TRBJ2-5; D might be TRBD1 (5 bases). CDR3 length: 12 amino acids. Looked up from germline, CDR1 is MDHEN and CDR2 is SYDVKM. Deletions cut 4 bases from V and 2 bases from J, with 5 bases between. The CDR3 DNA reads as TGTGCCAGCAGTTCAGGGCAAGAGACCCAGTACTTC. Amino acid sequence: CASSSGQETQYF. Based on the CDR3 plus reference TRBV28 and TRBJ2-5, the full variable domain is DVKVTQSSRYLVKRTGEKVFLECVQDMDHENMFWYRQDPGLGLRLIYFSYDVKMKEKGDIPEGYSVSREKKERFSLILESASTNQTSMYLCASSSGQETQYFGPGTRLLVL.

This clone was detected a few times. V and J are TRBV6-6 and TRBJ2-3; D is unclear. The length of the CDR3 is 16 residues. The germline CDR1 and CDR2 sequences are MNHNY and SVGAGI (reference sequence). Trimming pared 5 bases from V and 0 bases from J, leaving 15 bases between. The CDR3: CASSPLGLVSTDTQYF. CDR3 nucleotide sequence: TGTGCCAGCAGTCCTCTAGGCCTCGTAAGCACAGATACGCAGTATTTT.

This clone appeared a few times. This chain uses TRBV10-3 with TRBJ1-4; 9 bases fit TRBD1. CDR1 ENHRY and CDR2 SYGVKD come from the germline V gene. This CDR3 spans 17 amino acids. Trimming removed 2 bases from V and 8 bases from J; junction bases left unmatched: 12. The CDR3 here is CAISEGSWTGDDEKLFF. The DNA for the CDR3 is TGTGCCATCAGTGAGGGGTCTTGGACAGGGGATGACGAAAAACTGTTTTTT.

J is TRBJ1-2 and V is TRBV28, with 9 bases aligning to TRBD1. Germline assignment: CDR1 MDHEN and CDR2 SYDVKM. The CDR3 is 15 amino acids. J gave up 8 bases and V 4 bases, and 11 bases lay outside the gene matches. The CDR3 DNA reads TGTGCCAGCAGTTCCTATACAGGGGGCGATCGAGGCTACACCTTC. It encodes CASSSYTGGDRGYTF.

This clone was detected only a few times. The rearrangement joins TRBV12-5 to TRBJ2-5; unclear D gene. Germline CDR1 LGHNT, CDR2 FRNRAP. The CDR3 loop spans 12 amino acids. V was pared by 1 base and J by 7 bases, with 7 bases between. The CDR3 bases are TGTGCTAGTGGTTTGGGCGTCGGGACCCAGTACTTC. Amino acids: CASGLGVGTQYF.

CDR3 in amino acids: CASSPLSTGEGQPQHF. CDR3 in DNA: TGTGCCAGCTCACCTCTATCGACAGGGGAAGGGCAGCCCCAGCATTTT. V and J are TRBV18 and TRBJ1-5, with 8 bases that match TRBD1. The CDR3 consists of 16 residues. CDR1 and CDR2 from the germline V gene are KGHSH and LQKENI. J was trimmed by 7 bases and V by 3 bases; bases with no gene match: 11.

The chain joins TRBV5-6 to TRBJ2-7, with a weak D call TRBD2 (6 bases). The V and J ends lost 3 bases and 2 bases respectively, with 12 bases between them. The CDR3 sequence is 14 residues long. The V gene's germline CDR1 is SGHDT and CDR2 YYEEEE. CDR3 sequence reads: CASSWRESPYEQYF. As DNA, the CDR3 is TGTGCCAGCAGCTGGCGGGAATCCCCCTACGAGCAGTACTTC.